The 8 T cell receptor beta chains given below trace back to one sample, sequenced in a study of T cell changes during pregnancy in multiple sclerosis. The repertoire was sequenced with immunoSEQ multiplex PCR; TCRdb's copy has only in-frame clones and lacks some. The repertoire has some 140,000 clones, about 95% of them found once; the top ten carry approximately 0.45%. This sample comprised peripheral blood, obtained after pregnancy. These receptors were collected from a female donor with multiple sclerosis, enrolled in a pregnancy study.

The V and J genes are TRBV6-5 and TRBJ1-4; tentative D call: TRBD1 (5 bases). This CDR3 contains 10 residues. Germline V lookup: CDR1 MNHEY, CDR2 SVGAGI. V lost 11 bases to trimming and J lost 6 bases, with 7 bases between them. The CDR3 reads CAGGDEKLFF. CDR3 bases: TGTGCCGGGGGGGATGAAAAACTGTTTTTT.

The chain's CDR3 is CASRDRPNTGELFF. CDR3 nucleotide sequence: TGTGCCAGCAGGGACAGGCCGAACACCGGGGAGCTGTTTTTT. This chain uses TRBV6-5 with TRBJ2-2, with 7 nucleotides matching TRBD1. Trimming removed 6 bases from V and 0 bases from J; junction bases left unmatched: 1. The CDR3 consists of 14 residues. Germline assignment: CDR1 MNHEY and CDR2 SVGAGI.

This clone appeared once. The chain carries TRBV7-9 and TRBJ1-5, with 10 bases identical to TRBD1. The CDR3 spans 15 residues. V lost 5 bases, J lost 6 bases, and 7 bases stayed unmatched. The V gene's germline CDR1 is SEHNR and CDR2 FQNEAQ (reference sequence). CDR3 coding DNA: TGTGCCAGCAGCGACGGGACAGGGGCCGGTCAGCCCCAGCATTTT. The encoded protein is CASSDGTGAGQPQHF. Supplemented by reference TRBV7-9 and TRBJ1-5, the full variable domain reads DTGVSQNPRHKITKRGQNVTFRCDPISEHNRLYWYRQTLGQGPEFLTYFQNEAQLEKSRLLSDRFSAERPKGSFSTLEIQRTEQGDSAMYLCASSDGTGAGQPQHFGDGTRLSIL.

DNA for the CDR3: TGTGCCAGCAGTGAAGTGGTAGCGGGAGCGGACGAGCAGTACTTC. Its translation is CASSEVVAGADEQYF. The chain has TRBV6-1 and TRBJ2-7; TRBD2 matches at 9 bases. With V trimmed by 1 base and J by 5 bases, 6 bases remained unmatched. The CDR3 length is 15 residues. Germline V gene data show CDR1 as MNHNS and CDR2 as SASEGT.

The chain carries TRBV5-1 and TRBJ1-3; D perhaps matches TRBD1 (5 bases). CDR1 is SGHRS and CDR2 is YFSETQ in the germline V gene. CDR3 length: 16 residues. V lost 4 bases and J lost 0, with 14 bases in between. CDR3 DNA sequence: TGCGCCAGCAGCCGTTGGGGCGGGAGCTCTGGAAACACCATATATTTT. This translates into CASSRWGGSSGNTIYF. The whole variable domain, filled in from reference TRBV5-1 and TRBJ1-3, reads KAGVTQTPRYLIKTRGQQVTLSCSPISGHRSVSWYQQTPGQGLQFLFEYFSETQRNKGNFPGRFSGRQFSNSRSEMNVSTLELGDSALYLCASSRWGGSSGNTIYFGEGSWLTVV.

CDR3 nucleotides: TGTGCCAGCAGCTATGGGGGGGCACTAGGCACGAGAGATACGCAGTATTTT. Encoded protein: CASSYGGALGTRDTQYF. The chain has TRBV5-6 and TRBJ2-3; D might be TRBD2 (7 bases). This CDR3 comprises 17 residues. The germline V gene encodes CDR1 SGHDT and CDR2 YYEEEE. The V end lost 3 bases, the J end lost 5 bases, and 22 bases lay between the germline ends.

The chain couples TRBV13 to TRBJ2-7, with 7 bases aligning to TRBD2. Germline-derived CDR1 and CDR2 are PRHDT and FYEKMQ (reference sequence). V shed 5 bases, J shed 2 bases, and the junction held 6 bases outside the gene matches. The CDR3 runs 14 residues. Here the CDR3 reads CASSTGTNTYEQYF. The CDR3 DNA is TGTGCCAGCAGCACCGGGACTAATACCTACGAGCAGTACTTC.

CDR3 sequence: CATGRRDREGEQYF. CDR3 DNA sequence: TGTGCCACGGGTCGACGGGACAGGGAAGGCGAGCAGTACTTC. This sequence joins TRBV15 and TRBJ2-7, with 9 bases lining up with TRBD1. The CDR3 has 14 residues. V dropped 9 bases and J dropped 6; count of bases not matched to a gene: 12. CDR1 LNHNV and CDR2 YYDKDF come from the germline V gene (reference sequence).